Listed here is a single T cell receptor (beta chain). TCRdb's copy holds only in-frame clones and misses some; the assay was immunoSEQ multiplex PCR. Found here are some 160,000 clones, approximately 94% of them singletons; the top ten hold under 8.5%. This sample stems from a study of control samples from healthy donors and cancer patients. This CDR3 has 17 residues. V was shortened by 5 bases and J by 1 base, with 20 bases between the two germline ends. The germline V gene encodes CDR1 MNHEY and CDR2 SVGEGT. This TCR was sampled from a woman aged 40 to 49 in good health. This chain joins TRBV6-2 or TRBV6-3 and TRBJ1-1, with D perhaps TRBD1 (5 bases). Sequenced material: blood. CDR3 DNA: TGTGCCAGCAGTCACGGGGCAGGGTCCCAGTGGAACACTGAAGCTTTCTTT. This sequence encodes CASSHGAGSQWNTEAFF.